This is a list of T cell receptor beta chains from one sample in a study of cytotoxic CD8 clonotypes in ibrutinib-treated CLL. Clones were read by immunoSEQ multiplex PCR, and TCRdb kept only the in-frame ones, dropping some. The data show about 40,000 clones, about 70% seen once. Sequences were derived from PBMCs, sampled at disease progression, from a patient treated with ibrutinib. The receptors shown here come from a human donor with chronic lymphocytic leukemia. Both conserved end residues are part of each CDR3. The D gene is left open where the match is weak. A row's size may be missing; if present it is once, few, many or a size class.

CDR3nt	CDR3aa	j_gene	abundance	d_gene	v_gene
TGCGCCAGCAGCCAACCGGACAGGGCGGCGGGGAACACTGAAGCTTTCTTT	CASSQPDRAAGNTEAFF	TRBJ1-1	-	TRBD1	TRBV4-1
TGCGCCAGCAGCTTGGGGGCGGCTTGGAACACCGGGGAGCTGTTTTTT	CASSLGAAWNTGELFF	TRBJ2-2	-	-	TRBV5-1
TGTGCCAGTAGTTCCCTCTTCCCGACAGAAGAGACCCAGTACTTC	CASSSLFPTEETQYF	TRBJ2-5	few	-	TRBV19
TGCGCCAGCAGCGAGGCGGAGGGGGACGGGGCCAACGTCCTGACTTTC	CASSEAEGDGANVLTF	TRBJ2-6	once	-	TRBV5-1
TGTGCCAGCAGCTTGGTGCGGGGGGGATACAATGAGCAGTTCTTC	CASSLVRGGYNEQFF	TRBJ2-1	few	TRBD2	TRBV5-4
TGCGCCAGCAGCCAAGACAGGGGATCACCCCTCCACTTT	CASSQDRGSPLHF	TRBJ1-6	-	-	TRBV4-1
TGTGCCAGCAGTTTCTCTGGATTGGGAGCGACAGGGTACTTC	CASSFSGLGATGYF	TRBJ2-4	-	-	TRBV28
TGTGCCAGCAGCCAAAGGGGTCCTTTAGCGGGAGCCCTCAATGAGCAGTTCTTC	CASSQRGPLAGALNEQFF	TRBJ2-1	-	TRBD2	TRBV4-2
TGCAGCGTCGTCCGGGACACTGAAGCTTTCTTT	CSVVRDTEAFF	TRBJ1-1	-	-	TRBV29-1
TGTGCCAGCAGTTACTCGACGGCGGGAGTCGGGTATGGCTACACCTTC	CASSYSTAGVGYGYTF	TRBJ1-2	-	-	TRBV6-5
TGTGCCAGCAGCGGGGACTCTCGGCTAGCCTTC	CASSGDSRLAF	TRBJ2-7	-	-	TRBV5-4
TGTGCCAGCAGCCAAGATTGGGGAGTTTACTATGGCTACACCTTC	CASSQDWGVYYGYTF	TRBJ1-2	-	-	TRBV4-2
TGCAGCGTTGGACAGGGGTACACCGGGGAGCTGTTTTTT	CSVGQGYTGELFF	TRBJ2-2	-	TRBD1	TRBV29-1
TGTGCCAGCTCACCAGTAGAGACCCAGTACTTC	CASSPVETQYF	TRBJ2-5	medium-sized	-	TRBV18
TGTGCCAGCAGTTCCACCTGGGGTTACGAGCAGTACTTC	CASSSTWGYEQYF	TRBJ2-7	-	-	TRBV6-5
TGTGCCAGCAGTTCGACTAGCGGGGCGTCCTACAATGAGCAGTTCTTC	CASSSTSGASYNEQFF	TRBJ2-1	-	TRBD2	TRBV27
TGTGCCTGGAGTGGGGGGGTTGAAGCTTTCTTT	CAWSGGVEAFF	TRBJ1-1	-	-	TRBV30
TGTGCCTGGAGTGGCGGGACAGGGTGGGCCGGGGAGCTGTTTTTT	CAWSGGTGWAGELFF	TRBJ2-2	-	TRBD1	TRBV30
TGCGCCAGCAGCCCGGCCGAATATAGCAATCAGCCCCAGCATTTT	CASSPAEYSNQPQHF	TRBJ1-5	-	-	TRBV4-1
TGTGCCAGCACCCTCTCCTACGAGCAGTACTTC	CASTLSYEQYF	TRBJ2-7	few	-	TRBV11-2
TGTGCCAGCAGCCAAGAGGCGCAGGCCCTACCTGGAGGTGGCTACACCTTC	CASSQEAQALPGGGYTF	TRBJ1-2	-	-	TRBV4-2
TGTGCCAGCAGCTTAGCACAGCACAACTATGGCTACACCTTC	CASSLAQHNYGYTF	TRBJ1-2	-	-	TRBV7-9
TGTGCCAGCAGTTCACGGACTAGTCAGTCCTACGAGCAGTACTTC	CASSSRTSQSYEQYF	TRBJ2-7	once	TRBD2	TRBV6-6
TGTGCCAGCAGTGAATTTGGGGACACAAGGGGCACTGAAGCTTTCTTT	CASSEFGDTRGTEAFF	TRBJ1-1	-	-	TRBV2
TGTGCCAGCAGCCAAGGTCGAAGGTACGGCTACACCTTC	CASSQGRRYGYTF	TRBJ1-2	-	-	TRBV14
TGTGCCAGCAATCCGGACGGCCTACAAGAGACCCAGTACTTC	CASNPDGLQETQYF	TRBJ2-5	-	-	TRBV6-4
TGTGCCAGCAGGCGAGACAGGGTTAACTATGGCTACACCTTC	CASRRDRVNYGYTF	TRBJ1-2	-	TRBD1	TRBV27